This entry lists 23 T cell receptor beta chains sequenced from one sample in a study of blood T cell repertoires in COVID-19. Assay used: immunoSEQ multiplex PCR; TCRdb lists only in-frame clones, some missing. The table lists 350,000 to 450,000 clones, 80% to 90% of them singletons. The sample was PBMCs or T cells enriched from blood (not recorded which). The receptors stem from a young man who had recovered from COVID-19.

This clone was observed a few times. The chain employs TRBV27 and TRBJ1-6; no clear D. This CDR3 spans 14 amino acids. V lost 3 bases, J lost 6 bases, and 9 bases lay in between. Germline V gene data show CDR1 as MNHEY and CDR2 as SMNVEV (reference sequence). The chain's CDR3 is CASSFESGNSPLHF. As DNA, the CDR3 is TGTGCCAGCAGTTTTGAGTCGGGTAATTCACCCCTCCACTTT.

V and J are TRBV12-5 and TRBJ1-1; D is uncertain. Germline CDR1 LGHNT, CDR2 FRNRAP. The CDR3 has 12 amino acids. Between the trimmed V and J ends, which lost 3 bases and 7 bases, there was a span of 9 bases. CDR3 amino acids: CASGFLLNEAFF. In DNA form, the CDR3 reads TGTGCTAGTGGTTTCCTCCTTAATGAAGCTTTCTTT.

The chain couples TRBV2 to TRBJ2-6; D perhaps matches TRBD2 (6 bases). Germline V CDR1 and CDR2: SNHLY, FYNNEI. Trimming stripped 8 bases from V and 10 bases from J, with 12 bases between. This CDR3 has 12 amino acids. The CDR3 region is CASASGGNVLTF. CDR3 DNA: TGTGCCAGCGCCTCCGGGGGTAACGTCCTGACTTTC.

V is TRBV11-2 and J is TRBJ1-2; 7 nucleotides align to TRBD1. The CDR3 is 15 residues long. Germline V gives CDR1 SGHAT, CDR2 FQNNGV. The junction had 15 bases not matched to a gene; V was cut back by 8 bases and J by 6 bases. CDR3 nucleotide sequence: TGTGCCAGCGGGGAACTCGGACAGGTTCAGGATGGCTACACCTTC. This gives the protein CASGELGQVQDGYTF.

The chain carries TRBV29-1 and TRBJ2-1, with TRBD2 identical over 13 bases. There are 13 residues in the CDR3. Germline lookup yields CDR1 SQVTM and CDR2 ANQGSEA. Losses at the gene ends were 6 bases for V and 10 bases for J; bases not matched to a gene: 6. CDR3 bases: TGCAGCGTAGGGACTAGCGGGATCAGAGAGCAGTTCTTC. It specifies CSVGTSGIREQFF.

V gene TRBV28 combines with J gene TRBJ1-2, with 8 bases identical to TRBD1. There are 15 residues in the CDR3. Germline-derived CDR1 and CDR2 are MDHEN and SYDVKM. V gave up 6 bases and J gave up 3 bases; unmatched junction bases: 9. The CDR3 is CASRTTGQGDYGYTF. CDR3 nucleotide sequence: TGTGCCAGCAGGACCACCGGACAGGGTGACTATGGCTACACCTTC.

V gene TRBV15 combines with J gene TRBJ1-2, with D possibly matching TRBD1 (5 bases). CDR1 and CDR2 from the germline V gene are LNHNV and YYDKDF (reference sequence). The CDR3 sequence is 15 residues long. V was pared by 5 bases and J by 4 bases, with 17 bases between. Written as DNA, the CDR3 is TGTGCCACCAGCGGGTCGGAGGGGTCCTCCTATGGCTACACCTTC. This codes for CATSGSEGSSYGYTF.

CDR3 bases: TGTGCCAGCAGCAAAGCGGCCCCACAGGGTCAATTCTCCTACGAGCAGTACTTC. Protein product: CASSKAAPQGQFSYEQYF. V and J are TRBV21-1 and TRBJ2-7; the tabulated D call, TRBD1, remains unverified against the DNA. TRBV21-1 constitutes a pseudogene. This CDR3 is 18 amino acids long.

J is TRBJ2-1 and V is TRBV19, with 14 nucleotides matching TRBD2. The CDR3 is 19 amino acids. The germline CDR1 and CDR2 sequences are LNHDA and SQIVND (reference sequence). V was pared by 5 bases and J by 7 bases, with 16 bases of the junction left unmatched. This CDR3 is CASSPRGGTGLAGANEQFF. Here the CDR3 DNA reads TGTGCCAGTAGTCCACGAGGGGGAACGGGACTAGCGGGAGCGAATGAGCAGTTCTTC.

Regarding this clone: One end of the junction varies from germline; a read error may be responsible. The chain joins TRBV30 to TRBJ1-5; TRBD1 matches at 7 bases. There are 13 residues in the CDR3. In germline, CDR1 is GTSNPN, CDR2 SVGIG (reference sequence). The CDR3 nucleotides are TGTGCCTGGAGTTACAGGGGAAATCAACCCCAGCATTTT. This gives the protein CAWSYRGNQPQHF.

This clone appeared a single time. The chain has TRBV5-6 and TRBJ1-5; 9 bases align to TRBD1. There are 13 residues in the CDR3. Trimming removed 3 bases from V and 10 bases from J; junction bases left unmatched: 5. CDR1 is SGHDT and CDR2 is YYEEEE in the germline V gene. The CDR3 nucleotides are TGTGCCAGCAGCTCGGGACAGGGTGATCCCCAGCATTTT. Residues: CASSSGQGDPQHF.

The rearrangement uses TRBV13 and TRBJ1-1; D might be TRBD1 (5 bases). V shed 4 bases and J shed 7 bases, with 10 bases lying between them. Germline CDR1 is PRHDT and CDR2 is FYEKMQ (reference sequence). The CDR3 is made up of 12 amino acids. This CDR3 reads CASSSREGEAFF. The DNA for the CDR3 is TGTGCCAGCAGCTCCAGGGAGGGTGAAGCTTTCTTT.

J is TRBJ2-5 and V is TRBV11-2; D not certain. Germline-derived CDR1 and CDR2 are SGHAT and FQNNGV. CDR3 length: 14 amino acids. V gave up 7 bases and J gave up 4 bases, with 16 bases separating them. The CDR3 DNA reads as TGTGCCAGCATGCTTAGAGCGTTTGGAGAGACCCAGTACTTC. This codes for CASMLRAFGETQYF.

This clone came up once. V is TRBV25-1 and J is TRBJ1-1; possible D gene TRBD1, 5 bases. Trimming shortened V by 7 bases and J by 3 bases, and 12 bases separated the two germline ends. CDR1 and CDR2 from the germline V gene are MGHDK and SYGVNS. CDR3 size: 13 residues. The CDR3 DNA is TGTGCCAGCACTTATGGGGCGGACACTGAAGCTTTCTTT. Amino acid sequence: CASTYGADTEAFF.

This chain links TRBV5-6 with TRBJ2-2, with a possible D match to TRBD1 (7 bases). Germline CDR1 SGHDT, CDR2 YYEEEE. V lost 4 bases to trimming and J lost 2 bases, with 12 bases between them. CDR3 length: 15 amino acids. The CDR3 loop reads CASSRGTANTGELFF. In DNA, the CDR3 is TGTGCCAGCAGCCGCGGGACAGCAAACACCGGGGAGCTGTTTTTT. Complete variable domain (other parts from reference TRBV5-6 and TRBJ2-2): DAGVTQSPTHLIKTRGQQVTLRCSPKSGHDTVSWYQQALGQGPQFIFQYYEEEERQRGNFPDRFSGHQFPNYSSELNVNALLLGDSALYLCASSRGTANTGELFFGEGSRLTVL.

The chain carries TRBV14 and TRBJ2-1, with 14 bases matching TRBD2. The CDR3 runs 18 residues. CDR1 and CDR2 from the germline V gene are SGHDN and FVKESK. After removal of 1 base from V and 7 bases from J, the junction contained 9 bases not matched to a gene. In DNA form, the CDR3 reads TGTGCCAGCAGCCAAGGGACTAGCGGGAGGATTTTGCGAAATGAGCAGTTCTTC. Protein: CASSQGTSGRILRNEQFF. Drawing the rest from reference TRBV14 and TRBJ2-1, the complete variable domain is EAGVTQFPSHSVIEKGQTVTLRCDPISGHDNLYWYRRVMGKEIKFLLHFVKESKQDESGMPNNRFLAERTGGTYSTLKVQPAELEDSGVYFCASSQGTSGRILRNEQFFGPGTRLTVL.

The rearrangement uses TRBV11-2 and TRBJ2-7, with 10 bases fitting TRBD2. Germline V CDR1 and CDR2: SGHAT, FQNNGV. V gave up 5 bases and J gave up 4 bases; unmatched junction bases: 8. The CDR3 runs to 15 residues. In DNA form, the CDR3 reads TGTGCCAGCAGCCTCCTAGCGGGAGAATCTTACGAGCAGTACTTC. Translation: CASSLLAGESYEQYF.

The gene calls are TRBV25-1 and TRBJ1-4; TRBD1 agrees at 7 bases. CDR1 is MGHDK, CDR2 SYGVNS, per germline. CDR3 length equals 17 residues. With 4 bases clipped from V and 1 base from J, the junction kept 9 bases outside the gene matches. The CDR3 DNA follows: TGTGCCAGCAGTGGAAGACAGGGCAGAGGAACTAATGAAAAACTGTTTTTT. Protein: CASSGRQGRGTNEKLFF.

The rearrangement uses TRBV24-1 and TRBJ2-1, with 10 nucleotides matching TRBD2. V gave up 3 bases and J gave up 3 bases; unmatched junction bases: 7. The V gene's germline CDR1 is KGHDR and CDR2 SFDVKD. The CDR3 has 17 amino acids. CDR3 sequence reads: CATSDTSGDSFYNEQFF. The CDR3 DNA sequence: TGTGCCACCAGTGATACTAGCGGGGACTCCTTCTACAATGAGCAGTTCTTC.

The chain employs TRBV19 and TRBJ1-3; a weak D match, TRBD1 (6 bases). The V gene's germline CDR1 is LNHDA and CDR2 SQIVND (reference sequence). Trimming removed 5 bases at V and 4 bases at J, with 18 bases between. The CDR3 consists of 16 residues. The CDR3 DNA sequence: TGTGCCAGTAGTGCCTGGGACATCGGTCGGGGAAACACCATATATTTT. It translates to CASSAWDIGRGNTIYF.

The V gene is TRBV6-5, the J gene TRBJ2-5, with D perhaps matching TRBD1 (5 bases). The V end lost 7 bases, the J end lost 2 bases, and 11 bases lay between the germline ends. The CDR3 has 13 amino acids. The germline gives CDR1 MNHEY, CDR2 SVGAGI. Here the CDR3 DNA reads TGTGCCAGCATGAGTGCAGGGCAAGAGACCCAGTACTTC. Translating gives CASMSAGQETQYF.

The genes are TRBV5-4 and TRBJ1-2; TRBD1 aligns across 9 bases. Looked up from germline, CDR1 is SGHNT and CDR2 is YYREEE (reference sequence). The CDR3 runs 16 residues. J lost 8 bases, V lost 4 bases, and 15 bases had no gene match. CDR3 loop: CASSPADRGLSQGYTF. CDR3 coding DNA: TGTGCCAGCAGCCCCGCTGACAGGGGGTTATCCCAAGGCTACACCTTC.

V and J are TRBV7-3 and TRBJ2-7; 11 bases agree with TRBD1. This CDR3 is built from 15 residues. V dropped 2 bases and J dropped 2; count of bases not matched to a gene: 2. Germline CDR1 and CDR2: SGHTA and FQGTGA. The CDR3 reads CASSLGGQGAYEQYF. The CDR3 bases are TGTGCCAGCAGCTTAGGGGGACAGGGGGCCTACGAGCAGTACTTC.